This entry features one T cell receptor (beta chain) sequence. Its cognate antigen is unknown. CDR3 length: 15 residues. Trimming removed 5 bases from V and 6 bases from J; junction bases left unmatched: 9. Looked up from germline, CDR1 is SEHNR and CDR2 is FQNEAQ (reference sequence). This table comes from immunoSEQ multiplex PCR, and its TCRdb copy is limited to in-frame clones, with some not included. The table lists over 100,000 clones, over 75% of them singletons. This entry comes from a study of T cell responses to AZD1222 COVID-19 vaccine. Findings and limits, study-wide: Dominant CD4 TCR responses targeted spike regions 160-218 and 743-854. Unmutated regions of variants are reportedly targeted by nearly half of spike-specific TCRs.

The sample consisted of peripheral blood, taken on day 0 of AZD1222 vaccination. The sequence was collected from an adult in good health. The chain combines TRBV7-9 with TRBJ2-1; 8 bases are a match to TRBD2. CDR3: CASSQPGGGSNEQFF. CDR3 coding DNA: TGTGCCAGCAGCCAGCCAGGCGGGGGGTCCAATGAGCAGTTCTTC.